This TCR beta chain appears in the sequencing data of a study of sequential checkpoint blockade in melanoma. The assay was immunoSEQ multiplex PCR, and TCRdb's table has in-frame clones only and misses some. The sample comprises approximately 21,000 clones, approximately 78% of which are singletons, and approximately 10% rests with the top ten. The V end lost 3 bases, the J end lost 2 bases, and 13 bases lay between the germline ends. Germline-derived CDR1 and CDR2 are LNHDA and SQIVND (reference sequence). The CDR3 spans 15 residues. The treatment denotes: randomized to nivolumab then ipilimumab (arm A) or the reverse (arm B).

The genes are TRBV19 and TRBJ2-5; weak D call: TRBD1 (6 bases). The sequencing used CD8+ T cells sorted from blood (inferred from file names), collected from a patient given nivolumab and ipilimumab in sequence. This TCR was sampled from a human donor with melanoma. CDR3 residues: CASSIPDRRQETQYF. Written as DNA, the CDR3 is TGTGCCAGTAGTATCCCCGACAGGAGACAAGAGACCCAGTACTTC.